This passage covers 4 T cell receptor beta chains from one sample sequenced in a study of blood T cell repertoires in COVID-19. TCRdb's copy holds only in-frame clones and misses some; the assay was immunoSEQ multiplex PCR. This sample yields roughly 20,000 clones, of which approximately 90% are seen a single time; under 6.5% belongs to the top ten. Sequencing was done on a sample of peripheral blood. The receptors were gathered from an elderly woman with active COVID-19.

J is TRBJ2-3 and V is TRBV7-2, with 9 bases lining up with TRBD2. The germline V gene encodes CDR1 SGHTA and CDR2 FQGNSA. V shed 6 bases and J 5 bases; nucleotides not matched to a gene: 12. This CDR3 is 16 amino acids long. CDR3 in DNA: TGTGCCAGCAGTGGGGCCATAGCGGGGGTAAAAGATACGCAGTATTTT. Protein: CASSGAIAGVKDTQYF.

The gene calls are TRBV7-2 and TRBJ2-7; D remains unclear. Germline V gene lookup returns CDR1 SGHTA and CDR2 FQGNSA. The length of the CDR3 is 12 residues. The V end lost 1 base, the J end lost 3 bases, and 4 bases lay between the germline ends. The CDR3 here is CASSLVLYEQYF. The CDR3 region has the DNA TGTGCCAGCAGCTTAGTTCTCTACGAGCAGTACTTC.

The CDR3 DNA reads TGTGCCAGCAGCCTGTTGGGGGCGGTAGTCGGGGAGCAGTACTTC. It specifies CASSLLGAVVGEQYF. This chain joins TRBV2 and TRBJ2-7; D possibly corresponds to TRBD1 (6 bases). V was trimmed by 6 bases and J by 7 bases, leaving 22 bases between them. This CDR3 region has 15 residues. Germline CDR1 SNHLY, CDR2 FYNNEI. Full variable domain (remainder filled in from reference TRBV2 and TRBJ2-7): EPEVTQTPSHQVTQMGQEVILRCVPISNHLYFYWYRQILGQKVEFLVSFYNNEISEKSEIFDDQFSVERPDGSNFTLKIRSTKLEDSAMYFCASSLLGAVVGEQYFGPGTRLTVT.

The rearrangement links TRBV27 to TRBJ1-2; 10 bases line up with TRBD1. The V and J ends lost 2 bases and 0 bases, in that order; junction bases with no gene match: 0. The V gene's germline CDR1 is MNHEY and CDR2 SMNVEV (reference sequence). There are 15 residues in the CDR3. DNA for the CDR3: TGTGCCAGCAGTTTAGGGACAGGGGCTAACTATGGCTACACCTTC. This encodes CASSLGTGANYGYTF.